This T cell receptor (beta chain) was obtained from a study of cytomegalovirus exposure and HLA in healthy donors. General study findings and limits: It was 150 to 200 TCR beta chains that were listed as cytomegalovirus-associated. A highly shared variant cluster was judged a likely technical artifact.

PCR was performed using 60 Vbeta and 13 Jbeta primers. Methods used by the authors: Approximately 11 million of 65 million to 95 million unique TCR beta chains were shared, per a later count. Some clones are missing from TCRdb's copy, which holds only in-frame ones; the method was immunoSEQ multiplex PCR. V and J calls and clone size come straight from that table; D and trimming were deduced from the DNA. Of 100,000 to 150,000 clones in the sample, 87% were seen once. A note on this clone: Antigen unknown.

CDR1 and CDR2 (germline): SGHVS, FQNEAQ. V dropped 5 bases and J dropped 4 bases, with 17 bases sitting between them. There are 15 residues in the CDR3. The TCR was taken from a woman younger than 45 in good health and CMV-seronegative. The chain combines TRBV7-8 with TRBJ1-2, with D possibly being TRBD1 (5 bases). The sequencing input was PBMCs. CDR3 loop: CASSPPGGDPYGYTF. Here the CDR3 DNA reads TGTGCCAGCAGCCCCCCTGGCGGGGACCCCTATGGCTACACCTTC.